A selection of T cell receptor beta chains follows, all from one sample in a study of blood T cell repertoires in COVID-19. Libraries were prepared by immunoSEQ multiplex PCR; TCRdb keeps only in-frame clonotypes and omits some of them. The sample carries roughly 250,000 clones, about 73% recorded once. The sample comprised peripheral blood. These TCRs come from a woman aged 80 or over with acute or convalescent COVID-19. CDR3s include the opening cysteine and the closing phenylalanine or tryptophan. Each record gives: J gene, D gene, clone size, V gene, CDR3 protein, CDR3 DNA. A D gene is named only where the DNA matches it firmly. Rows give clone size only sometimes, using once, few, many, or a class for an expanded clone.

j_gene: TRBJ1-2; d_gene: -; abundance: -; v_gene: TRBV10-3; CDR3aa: CAISPGLYGYTF; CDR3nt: TGTGCCATCAGCCCAGGTTTATATGGCTACACCTTC
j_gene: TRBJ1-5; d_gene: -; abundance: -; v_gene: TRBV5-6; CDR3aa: CASSRGISNQPQHF; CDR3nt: TGTGCCAGCAGCCGGGGGATCAGCAATCAGCCCCAGCATTTT
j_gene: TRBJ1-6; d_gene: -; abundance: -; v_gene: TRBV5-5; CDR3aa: CASSPGGSYNSPLHF; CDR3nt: TGTGCCAGCAGCCCTGGGGGGTCCTATAATTCACCCCTCCACTTT
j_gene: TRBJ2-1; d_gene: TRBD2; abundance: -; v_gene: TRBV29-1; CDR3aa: CSGASGRDSYNEQFF; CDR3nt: TGCAGCGGGGCTAGCGGGAGAGACTCCTACAATGAGCAGTTCTTC
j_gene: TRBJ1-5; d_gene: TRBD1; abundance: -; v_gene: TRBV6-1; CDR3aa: CASSGVTGGRGQPQHF; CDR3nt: TGTGCCAGCAGTGGAGTGACAGGGGGACGCGGTCAGCCCCAGCATTTT
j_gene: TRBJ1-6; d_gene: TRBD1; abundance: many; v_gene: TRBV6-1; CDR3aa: CASSADPGGAYNSPLHF; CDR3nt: TGTGCCAGCAGTGCTGACCCAGGGGGCGCCTATAATTCACCCCTCCACTTT
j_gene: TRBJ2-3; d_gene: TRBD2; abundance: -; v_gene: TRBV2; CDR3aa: CASLRLAGADTQYF; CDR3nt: TGTGCCAGCCTCCGGCTAGCGGGGGCGGATACGCAGTATTTT
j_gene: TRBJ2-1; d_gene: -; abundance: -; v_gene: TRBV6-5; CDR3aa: CASSPSGATYNEQFF; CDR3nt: TGTGCCAGCAGCCCCTCAGGGGCTACCTACAATGAGCAGTTCTTC
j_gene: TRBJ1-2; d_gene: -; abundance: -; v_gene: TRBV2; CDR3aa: CASTEQGLGFGYTF; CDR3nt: TGTGCCAGCACCGAGCAGGGGTTGGGTTTTGGCTACACCTTC
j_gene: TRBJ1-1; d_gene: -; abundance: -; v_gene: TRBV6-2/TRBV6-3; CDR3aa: CASSSWGRTNTEAFF; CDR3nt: TGTGCCAGCAGTTCTTGGGGCAGGACGAACACTGAAGCTTTCTTT
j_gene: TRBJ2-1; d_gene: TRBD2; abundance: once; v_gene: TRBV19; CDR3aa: CASRTTSGGTNYNEQFF; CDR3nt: TGTGCCAGTAGGACTACTAGCGGGGGAACGAACTACAATGAGCAGTTCTTC
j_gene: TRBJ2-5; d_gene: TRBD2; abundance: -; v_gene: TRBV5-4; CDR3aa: CASSALAGASQETQYF; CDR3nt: TGTGCCAGCAGCGCCCTAGCGGGGGCTTCCCAAGAGACCCAGTACTTC
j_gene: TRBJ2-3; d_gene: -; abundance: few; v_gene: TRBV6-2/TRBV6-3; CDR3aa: CASSNQDSNTDTQYF; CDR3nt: TGTGCCAGCAGTAATCAGGACAGCAACACAGATACGCAGTATTTT